This T cell receptor (beta chain) stems from a study of blood T cell repertoires in COVID-19. Sequenced by immunoSEQ multiplex PCR; TCRdb stores in-frame clones only, minus some. The sample includes fewer than 300,000 clones, about three quarters seen only once; the top ten take 3% to 3.5%. This clone was recorded only once. Deletions cut 5 bases from V and 1 base from J, with 6 bases between. In germline, CDR1 is SGHRS, CDR2 YFSETQ. The CDR3 consists of 12 residues. Sequencing input: peripheral blood. The chain links TRBV5-1 to TRBJ2-5, with D hard to call. The receptor was isolated from a woman aged 80 or over with acute or convalescent COVID-19. The CDR3, as DNA: TGCGCCAGCAGACACAGCCAAGAGACCCAGTACTTC. Its translation is CASRHSQETQYF.